This T cell receptor beta chain is drawn from a study of glioma-infiltrating T cells after dendritic cell vaccination (dated by TCRdb to about 2016). Broadly, across the study: The cohort comprised 15 glioblastoma patients from Phase I and II dendritic cell vaccination trials, 9 newly diagnosed and 6 with recurrent disease. Between the early 2000s and the early 2010s, patients were given autologous tumor lysate-pulsed dendritic cell vaccination. To make the vaccine, monocyte-derived dendritic cells were cultured for six to eight days with IL-4 and GM-CSF and then pulsed overnight with autologous tumor lysate. Patients received three intradermal dendritic cell vaccine injections at biweekly intervals in the arm below the axilla. Deep sequencing of TCR beta CDR3 regions was used to quantify tumor-infiltrating lymphocyte content and compare tumor and blood repertoires in dendritic cell-vaccinated glioblastoma patients. Survival after dendritic cell vaccination was correlated with TCR sequencing metrics, including TIL content and tumor-blood repertoire overlap. The study at large found these results: The three-group TCR overlap response model was described as speculative and requiring prospective validation. After dendritic cell vaccination, a higher estimated pretreatment TIL content predicted longer time to progression and longer overall survival. No direct relationship between TCR clonality and survival was found, suggesting a diverse polyclonal response may matter. The cohort was small and heterogeneous, only a few patients had full blood and tumor sets, and even fewer had initial-recurrent tumor pairs.

TCRB CDR3 regions were amplified from roughly 1.8 ug genomic DNA, or all available DNA if less, using the immunoSEQ assay. For multiplex PCR, 60 forward primers for TCR V beta segments and 13 reverse primers for J beta segments were used. To estimate reads per starting template, synthetic control templates were spiked into each sample at limiting dilution. The Illumina HiSeq System generated 87 bp sequencing reads. The study's processing was this. PCR and sequencing errors were removed by a nearest neighbor algorithm that merged closely related sequences. TCR overlap was measured as the percentage of unique tumor TCR beta sequences that were also present in the peripheral blood of the same patient. Here the immuneACCESS table is served through TCRdb, limited to in-frame sequences with V and J called. Missing clones are a known gap in these copies; in checked studies unresolved V genes cover under half, and the rest lacks a known reason. V and J calls and clone size are copied from that table; D and trimming were computed from the DNA. In all, the sample holds 71,000 or so clones, and around 81% of those were seen once. The biggest ten clones account for around 8% of the sample.

Of note for this clone: Its binding antigen is unknown. No much larger clonotype is one base removed from it; base qualities were not supplied.

The germline V gene yields MNHNS for CDR1 and SASEGT for CDR2. Clipping removes 5 bases from V and 2 bases from J, with 3 as the unmatched junction base count. CDR3 length: 14 amino acids, cysteine to phenylalanine. Kept here is only the CDR3 DNA, which spans 42 bases and is read in frame from base 1. Patients were selected on the basis of adequate residual fresh-frozen tumor tissue and more than two years of available survival data. None of the glioblastoma patients carried an isocitrate dehydrogenase mutation, although molecular status otherwise varied. PBMC were collected before vaccination, two weeks after the third vaccination, and at tumor progression if progression occurred. The Qiagen DNeasy Blood extraction Kit was used to extract genomic DNA.

The chain employs TRBV6-1 and TRBJ2-7; 10 bases in the middle match TRBD2. The input for sequencing was blood, taken before dendritic cell vaccination. The TCR was taken from a human donor with glioblastoma. The CDR3: CASSTSGGAYEQYF. The DNA sequence follows: TGTGCCAGCAGTACCAGCGGGGGGGCCTACGAGCAGTACTTC.